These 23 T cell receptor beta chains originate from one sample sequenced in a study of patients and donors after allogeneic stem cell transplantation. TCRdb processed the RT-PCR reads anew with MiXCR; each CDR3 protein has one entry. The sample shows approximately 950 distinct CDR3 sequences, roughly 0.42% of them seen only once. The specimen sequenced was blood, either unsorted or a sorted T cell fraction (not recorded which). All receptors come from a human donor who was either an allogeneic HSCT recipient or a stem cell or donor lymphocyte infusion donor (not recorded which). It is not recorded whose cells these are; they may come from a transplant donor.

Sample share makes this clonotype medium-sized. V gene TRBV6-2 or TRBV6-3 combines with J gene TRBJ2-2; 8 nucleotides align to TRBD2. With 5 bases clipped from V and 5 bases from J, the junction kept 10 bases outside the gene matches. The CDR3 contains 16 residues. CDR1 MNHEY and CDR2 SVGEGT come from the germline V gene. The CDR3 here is CASSHEGVAGTGELFF. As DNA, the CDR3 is TGTGCCAGCAGTCACGAGGGTGTAGCGGGGACCGGGGAGCTGTTTTTT.

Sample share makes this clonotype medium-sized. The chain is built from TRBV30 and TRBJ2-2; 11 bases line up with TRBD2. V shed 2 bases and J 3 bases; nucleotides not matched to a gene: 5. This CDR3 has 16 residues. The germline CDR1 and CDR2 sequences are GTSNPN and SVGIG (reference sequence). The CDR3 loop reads CAWSNLAGGDTGELFF. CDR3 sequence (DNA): TGTGCCTGGAGTAATCTAGCGGGAGGTGACACCGGGGAGCTGTTTTTT. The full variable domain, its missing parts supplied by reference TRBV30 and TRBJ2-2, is SQTIHQWPATLVQPVGSPLSLECTVEGTSNPNLYWYRQAAGRGLQLLFYSVGIGQISSEVPQNLSASRPQDRQFILSSKKLLLSDSGFYLCAWSNLAGGDTGELFFGEGSRLTVL.

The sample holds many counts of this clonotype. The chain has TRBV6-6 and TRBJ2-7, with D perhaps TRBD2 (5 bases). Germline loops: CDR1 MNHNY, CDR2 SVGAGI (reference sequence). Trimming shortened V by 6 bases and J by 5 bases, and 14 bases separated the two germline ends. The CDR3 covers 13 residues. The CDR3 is CASSQREMDEQYF. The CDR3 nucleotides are TGTGCCAGCAGCCAAAGGGAGATGGACGAGCAGTACTTC.

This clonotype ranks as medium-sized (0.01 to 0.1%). For the CDR3, the DNA is TGTGCCACCAGCAGAGAAGCGGGAGGGCCCTACGAGCAGTACTTC. Protein product: CATSREAGGPYEQYF. The V gene is TRBV15, the J gene TRBJ2-7; TRBD2 matches at 10 bases. The CDR3 contains 15 residues. Unmatched junction bases numbered 1, after V lost 0 bases and J lost 2 bases. Germline assignment: CDR1 LNHNV and CDR2 YYDKDF (reference sequence).

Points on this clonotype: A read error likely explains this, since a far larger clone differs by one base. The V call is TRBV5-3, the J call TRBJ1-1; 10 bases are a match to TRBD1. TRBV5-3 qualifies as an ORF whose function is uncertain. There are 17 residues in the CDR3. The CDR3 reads CASSSREGTGDYLGAFF. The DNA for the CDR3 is TGTGCCAGCAGCTCGCGTGAAGGGACAGGGGACTATCTGGGTGCTTTCTTT.

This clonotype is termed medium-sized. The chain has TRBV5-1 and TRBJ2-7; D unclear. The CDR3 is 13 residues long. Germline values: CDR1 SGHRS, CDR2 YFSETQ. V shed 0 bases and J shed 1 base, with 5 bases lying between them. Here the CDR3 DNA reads TGCGCCAGCAGCTTGGGTCAGTCCTACGAGCAGTACTTC. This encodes CASSLGQSYEQYF.

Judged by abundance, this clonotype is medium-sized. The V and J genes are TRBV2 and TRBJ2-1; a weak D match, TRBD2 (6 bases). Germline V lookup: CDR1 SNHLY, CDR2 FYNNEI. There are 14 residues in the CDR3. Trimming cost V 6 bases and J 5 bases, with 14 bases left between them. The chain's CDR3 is CASRDPGVHNEQFF. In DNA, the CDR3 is TGTGCCAGCAGGGACCCGGGAGTGCACAATGAGCAGTTCTTC.

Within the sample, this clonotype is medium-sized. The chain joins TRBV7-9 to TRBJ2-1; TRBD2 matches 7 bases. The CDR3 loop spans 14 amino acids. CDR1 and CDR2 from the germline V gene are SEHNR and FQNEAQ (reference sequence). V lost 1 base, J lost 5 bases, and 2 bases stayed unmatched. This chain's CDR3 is CASSLGLADNEQFF. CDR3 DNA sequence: TGTGCCAGCAGCTTAGGTCTAGCGGACAATGAGCAGTTCTTC.

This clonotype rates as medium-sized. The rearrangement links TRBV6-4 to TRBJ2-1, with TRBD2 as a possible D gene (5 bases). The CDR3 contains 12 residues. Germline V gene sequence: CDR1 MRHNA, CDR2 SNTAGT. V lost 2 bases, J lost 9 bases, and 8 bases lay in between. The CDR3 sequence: CASSDGSIEQFF. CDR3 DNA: TGTGCCAGCAGTGACGGGAGTATTGAGCAGTTCTTC.

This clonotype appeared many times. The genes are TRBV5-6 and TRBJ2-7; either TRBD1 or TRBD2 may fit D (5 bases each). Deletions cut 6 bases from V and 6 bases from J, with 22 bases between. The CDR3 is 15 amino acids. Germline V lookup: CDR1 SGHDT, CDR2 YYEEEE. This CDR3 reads CASTLRGPRVGEQYF. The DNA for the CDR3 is TGTGCCAGCACCCTACGGGGACCCCGGGTGGGCGAGCAGTACTTC.

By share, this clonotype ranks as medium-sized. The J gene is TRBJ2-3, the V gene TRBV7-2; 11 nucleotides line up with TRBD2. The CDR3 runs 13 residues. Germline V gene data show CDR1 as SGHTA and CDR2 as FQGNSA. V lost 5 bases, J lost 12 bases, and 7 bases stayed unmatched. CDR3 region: CASSRGTSGDQYF. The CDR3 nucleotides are TGTGCCAGCAGCCGAGGGACTAGCGGAGATCAGTATTTT.

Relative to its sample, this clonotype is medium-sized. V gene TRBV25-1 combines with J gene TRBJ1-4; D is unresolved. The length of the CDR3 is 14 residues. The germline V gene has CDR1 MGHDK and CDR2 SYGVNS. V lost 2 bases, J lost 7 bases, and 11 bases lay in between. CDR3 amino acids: CASSEAGSGEKLFF. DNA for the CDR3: TGTGCCAGCAGTGAAGCGGGGTCGGGTGAAAAACTGTTTTTT.

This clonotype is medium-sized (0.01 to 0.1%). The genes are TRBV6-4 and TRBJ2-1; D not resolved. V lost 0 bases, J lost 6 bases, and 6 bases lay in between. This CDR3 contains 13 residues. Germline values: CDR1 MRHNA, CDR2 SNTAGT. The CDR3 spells CASSDSMSNEQFF. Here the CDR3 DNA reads TGTGCCAGCAGTGACTCGATGAGCAATGAGCAGTTCTTC.

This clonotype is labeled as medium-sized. The CDR3 DNA follows: TGTGCCAGCAGTCGGGACATTTCCTACGAGCAGTACTTC. This codes for CASSRDISYEQYF. The chain recombines TRBV12-3 or TRBV12-4 with TRBJ2-7; a possible D gene is TRBD1 (6 bases). The CDR3 extends over 13 amino acids. The V end was cut by 5 bases, the J end by 1 base, with 9 bases between.

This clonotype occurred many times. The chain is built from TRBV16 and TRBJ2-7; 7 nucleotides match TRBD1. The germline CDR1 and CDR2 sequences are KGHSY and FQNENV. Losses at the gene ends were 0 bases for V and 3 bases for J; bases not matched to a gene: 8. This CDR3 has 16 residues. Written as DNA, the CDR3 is TGTGCCAGCAGCCAATCGACGACAGGGTATGTCTACGAGCAGTACTTC. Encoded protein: CASSQSTTGYVYEQYF.

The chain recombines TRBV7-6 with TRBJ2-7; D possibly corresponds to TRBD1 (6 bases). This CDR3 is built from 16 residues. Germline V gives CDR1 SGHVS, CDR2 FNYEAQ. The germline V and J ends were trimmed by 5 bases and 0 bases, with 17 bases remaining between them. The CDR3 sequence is CASSPAGADSSYEQYF. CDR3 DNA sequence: TGTGCCAGCAGCCCGGCAGGGGCCGACTCCTCCTACGAGCAGTACTTC. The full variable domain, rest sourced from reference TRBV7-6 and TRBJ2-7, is GAGVSQSPRYKVTKRGQDVALRCDPISGHVSLYWYRQALGQGPEFLTYFNYEAQQDKSGLPNDRFSAERPEGSISTLTIQRTEQRDSAMYRCASSPAGADSSYEQYFGPGTRLTVT.

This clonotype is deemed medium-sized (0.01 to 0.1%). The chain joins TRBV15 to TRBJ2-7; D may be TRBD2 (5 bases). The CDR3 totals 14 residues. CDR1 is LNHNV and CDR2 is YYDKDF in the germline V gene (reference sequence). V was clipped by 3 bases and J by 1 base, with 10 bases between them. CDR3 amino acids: CATSRRRESYEQYF. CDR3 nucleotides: TGTGCCACCAGCAGGAGAAGGGAGTCCTACGAGCAGTACTTC.

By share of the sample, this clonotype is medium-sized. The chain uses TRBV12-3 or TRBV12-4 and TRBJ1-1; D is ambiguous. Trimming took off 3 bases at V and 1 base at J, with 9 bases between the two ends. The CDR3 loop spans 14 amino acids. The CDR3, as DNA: TGTGCCAGCAGTTTCCCCAACAGGAACACTGAAGCTTTCTTT. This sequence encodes CASSFPNRNTEAFF.

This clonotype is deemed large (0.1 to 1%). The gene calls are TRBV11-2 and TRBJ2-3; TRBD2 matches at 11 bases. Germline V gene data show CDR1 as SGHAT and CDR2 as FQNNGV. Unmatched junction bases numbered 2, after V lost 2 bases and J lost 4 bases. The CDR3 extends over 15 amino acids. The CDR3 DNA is TGTGCCAGCAGCTTAACTAGCGGGAGTGCAGATACGCAGTATTTT. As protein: CASSLTSGSADTQYF.

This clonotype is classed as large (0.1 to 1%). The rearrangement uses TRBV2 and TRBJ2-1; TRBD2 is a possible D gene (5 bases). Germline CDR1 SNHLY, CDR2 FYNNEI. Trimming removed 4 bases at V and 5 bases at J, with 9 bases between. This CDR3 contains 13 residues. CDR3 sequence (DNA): TGTGCCAGCAGTGTATGGCGGGACAATGAGCAGTTCTTC. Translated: CASSVWRDNEQFF. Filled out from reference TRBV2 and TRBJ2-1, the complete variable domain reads EPEVTQTPSHQVTQMGQEVILRCVPISNHLYFYWYRQILGQKVEFLVSFYNNEISEKSEIFDDQFSVERPDGSNFTLKIRSTKLEDSAMYFCASSVWRDNEQFFGPGTRLTVL.

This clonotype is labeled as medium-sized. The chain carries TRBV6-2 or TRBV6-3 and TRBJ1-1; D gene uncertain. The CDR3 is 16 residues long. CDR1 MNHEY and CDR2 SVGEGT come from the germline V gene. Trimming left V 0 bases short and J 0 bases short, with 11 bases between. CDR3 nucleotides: TGTGCCAGCAGTTACTCCGGCCTAACCTTGAACACTGAAGCTTTCTTT. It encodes CASSYSGLTLNTEAFF.

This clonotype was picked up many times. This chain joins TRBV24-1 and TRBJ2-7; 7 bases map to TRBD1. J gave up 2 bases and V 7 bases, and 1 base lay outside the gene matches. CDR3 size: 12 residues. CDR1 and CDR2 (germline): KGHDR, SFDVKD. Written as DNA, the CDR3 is TGTGCCACCAGCCAGGGGGCCTACGAGCAGTACTTC. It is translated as CATSQGAYEQYF.

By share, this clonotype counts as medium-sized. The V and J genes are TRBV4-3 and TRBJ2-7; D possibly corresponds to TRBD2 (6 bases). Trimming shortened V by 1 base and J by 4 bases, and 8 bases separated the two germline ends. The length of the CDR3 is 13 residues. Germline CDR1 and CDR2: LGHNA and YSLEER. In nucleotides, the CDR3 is TGCGCCAGCAGCCAAGGGGCGGGATACGAGCAGTACTTC. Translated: CASSQGAGYEQYF.